Sequencing of this TCR beta chain was carried out in a study of shared clonotypes between healthy human individuals. General observations from the study: Donors were few, which limited the genetic and exposure-history diversity represented.

Every subset had its genomic DNA shared out evenly among several immunoSEQ plates. Measured with immunoSEQ multiplex PCR; TCRdb has only the in-frame clones, and not every one. This sample yields fewer than 700,000 clones, of which roughly four fifths are seen a single time; about 12% belongs to the top ten. About this clone itself: The antigen remains unidentified.

The V and J ends lost 3 bases and 4 bases, in that order; junction bases with no gene match: 9. Germline V gene sequence: CDR1 SGHTA, CDR2 FQGTGA. This CDR3 has 16 residues. The rearrangement uses TRBV7-3 and TRBJ2-3; 8 bases line up with TRBD2. The receptor's source is a woman aged 40 to 55 in good health. Some clones in this sample may be carry-over from other donors' samples. Sequencing used PBMCs. The CDR3 reads CASSLFRSGSPDTQYF. CDR3 bases: TGTGCCAGCAGCTTGTTCCGGAGCGGGAGCCCAGATACGCAGTATTTT.